This TCR beta chain was identified in a study of early T cells in non-severe SARS-CoV-2 infection. The sample holds a few counts of this clonotype. Each CDR3 protein gets one entry after TCRdb re-called the 5' RACE reads with MiXCR. The table includes more than 55,000 distinct CDR3 sequences, about 12% detected once. Trimming left V 1 base short and J 10 bases short, with 5 bases between. Germline V gene lookup returns CDR1 SGHTA and CDR2 FQGNSA. The CDR3 covers 11 residues. Sequencing was performed on whole blood. The chain uses TRBV7-2 and TRBJ2-1; D call uncertain. This receptor was taken from an adult who was a healthcare worker with PCR-confirmed SARS-CoV-2 infection or an uninfected control (not recorded which). The CDR3 reads CASSLEWEQFF. The CDR3 DNA reads TGTGCCAGCAGCTTAGAGTGGGAGCAGTTCTTC.